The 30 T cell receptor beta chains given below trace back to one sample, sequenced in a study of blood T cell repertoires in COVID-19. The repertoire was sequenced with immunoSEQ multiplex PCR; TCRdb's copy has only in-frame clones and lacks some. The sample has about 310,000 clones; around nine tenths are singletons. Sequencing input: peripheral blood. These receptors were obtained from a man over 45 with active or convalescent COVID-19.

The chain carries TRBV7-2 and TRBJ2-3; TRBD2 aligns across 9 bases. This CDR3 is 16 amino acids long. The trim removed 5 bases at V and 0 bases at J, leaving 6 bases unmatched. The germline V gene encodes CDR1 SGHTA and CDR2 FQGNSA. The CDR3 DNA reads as TGTGCCAGCAGCCCGACTAGCGGTTCTAGCACAGATACGCAGTATTTT. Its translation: CASSPTSGSSTDTQYF.

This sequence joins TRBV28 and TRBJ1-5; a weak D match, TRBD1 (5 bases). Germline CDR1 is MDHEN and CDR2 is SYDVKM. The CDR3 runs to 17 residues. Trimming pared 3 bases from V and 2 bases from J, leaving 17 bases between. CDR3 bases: TGTGCCAGCAGTTTCCCCTGGGGGGGGACGGGCAATCAGCCCCAGCATTTT. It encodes CASSFPWGGTGNQPQHF.

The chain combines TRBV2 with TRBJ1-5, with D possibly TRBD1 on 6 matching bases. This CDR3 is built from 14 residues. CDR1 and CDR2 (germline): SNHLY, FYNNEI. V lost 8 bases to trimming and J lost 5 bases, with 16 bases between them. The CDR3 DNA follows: TGTGCCAGCCTCGAGGGGGGGCCGGATCAGCCCCAGCATTTT. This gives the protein CASLEGGPDQPQHF.

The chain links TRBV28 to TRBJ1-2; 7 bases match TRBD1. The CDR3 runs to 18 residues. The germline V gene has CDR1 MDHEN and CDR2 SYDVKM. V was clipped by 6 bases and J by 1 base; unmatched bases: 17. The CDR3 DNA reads TGTGCCAGCAGCCAAACAGGGGACTCAAGTCTTTTTAACTATGGCTACACCTTC. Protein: CASSQTGDSSLFNYGYTF.

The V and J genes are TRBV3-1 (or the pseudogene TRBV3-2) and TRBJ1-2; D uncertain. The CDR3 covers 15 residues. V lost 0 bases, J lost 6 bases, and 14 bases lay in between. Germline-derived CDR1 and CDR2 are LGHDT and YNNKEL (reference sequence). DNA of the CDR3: TGTGCCAGCAGCCAAGAACCCTCGGACGGGAATGGCTACACCTTC. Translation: CASSQEPSDGNGYTF.

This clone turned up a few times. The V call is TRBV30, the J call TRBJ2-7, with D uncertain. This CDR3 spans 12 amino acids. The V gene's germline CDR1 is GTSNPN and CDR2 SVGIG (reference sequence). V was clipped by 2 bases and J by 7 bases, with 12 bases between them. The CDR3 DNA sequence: TGTGCCTGGAGTTCAACGTGGCGGGAGCAGTACTTC. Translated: CAWSSTWREQYF.

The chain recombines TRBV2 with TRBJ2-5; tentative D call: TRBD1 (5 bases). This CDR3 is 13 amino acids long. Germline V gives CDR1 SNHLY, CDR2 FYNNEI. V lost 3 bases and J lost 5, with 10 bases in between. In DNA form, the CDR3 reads TGTGCCAGCAGTGAGACAGTCTTGGAGACCCAGTACTTC. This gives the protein CASSETVLETQYF.

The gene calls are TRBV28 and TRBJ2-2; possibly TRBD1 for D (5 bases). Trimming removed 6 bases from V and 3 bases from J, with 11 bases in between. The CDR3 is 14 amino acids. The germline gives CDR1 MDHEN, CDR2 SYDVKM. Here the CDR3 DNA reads TGTGCCAGCAGAACGGACACCTACACCGGGGAGCTGTTTTTT. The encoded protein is CASRTDTYTGELFF.

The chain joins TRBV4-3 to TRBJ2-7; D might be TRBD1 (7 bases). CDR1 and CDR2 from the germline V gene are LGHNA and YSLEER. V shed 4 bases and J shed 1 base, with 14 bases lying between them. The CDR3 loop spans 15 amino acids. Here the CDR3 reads CASSPRAGGSYEQYF. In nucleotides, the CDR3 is TGCGCCAGCAGCCCGCGGGCAGGGGGGTCCTACGAGCAGTACTTC.

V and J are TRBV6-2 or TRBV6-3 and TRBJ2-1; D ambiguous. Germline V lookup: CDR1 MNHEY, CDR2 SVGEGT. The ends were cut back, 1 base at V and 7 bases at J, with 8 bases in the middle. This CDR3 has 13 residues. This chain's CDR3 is CASSYFPLNEQFF. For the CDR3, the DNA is TGTGCCAGCAGTTACTTTCCCCTAAATGAGCAGTTCTTC.

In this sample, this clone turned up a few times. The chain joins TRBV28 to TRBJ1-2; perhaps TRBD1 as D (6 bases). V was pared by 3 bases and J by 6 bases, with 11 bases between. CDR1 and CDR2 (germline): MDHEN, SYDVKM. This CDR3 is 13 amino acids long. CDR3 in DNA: TGTGCCAGCAGTTTGGGGGCAGGGCATGGCTACACCTTC. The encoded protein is CASSLGAGHGYTF.

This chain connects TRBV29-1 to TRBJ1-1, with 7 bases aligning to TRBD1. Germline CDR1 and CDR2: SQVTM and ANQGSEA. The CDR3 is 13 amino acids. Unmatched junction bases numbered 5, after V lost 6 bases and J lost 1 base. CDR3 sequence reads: CSVTGQKNTEAFF. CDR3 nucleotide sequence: TGCAGCGTCACGGGACAGAAGAACACTGAAGCTTTCTTT.

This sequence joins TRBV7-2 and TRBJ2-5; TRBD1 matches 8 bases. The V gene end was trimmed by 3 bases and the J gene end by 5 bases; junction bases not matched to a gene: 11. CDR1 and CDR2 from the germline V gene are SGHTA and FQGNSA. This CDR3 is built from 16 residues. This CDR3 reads CASSFGQGLGRETQYF. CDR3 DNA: TGTGCCAGCAGCTTCGGACAGGGATTGGGTCGGGAGACCCAGTACTTC.

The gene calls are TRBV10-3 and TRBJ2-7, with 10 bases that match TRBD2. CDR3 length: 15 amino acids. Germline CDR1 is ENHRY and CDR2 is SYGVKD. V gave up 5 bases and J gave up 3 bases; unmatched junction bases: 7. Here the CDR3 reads CAISPSGSPVYEQYF. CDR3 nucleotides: TGTGCCATCAGTCCTAGCGGGAGCCCGGTCTACGAGCAGTACTTC.

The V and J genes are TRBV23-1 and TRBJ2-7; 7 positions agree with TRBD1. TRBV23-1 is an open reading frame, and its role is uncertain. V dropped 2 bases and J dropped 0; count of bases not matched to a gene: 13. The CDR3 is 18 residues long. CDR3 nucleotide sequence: TGCGCCAGCAGTCAACGATTCACCGGGACAGAGAGCTCCTACGAGCAGTACTTC. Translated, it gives CASSQRFTGTESSYEQYF.

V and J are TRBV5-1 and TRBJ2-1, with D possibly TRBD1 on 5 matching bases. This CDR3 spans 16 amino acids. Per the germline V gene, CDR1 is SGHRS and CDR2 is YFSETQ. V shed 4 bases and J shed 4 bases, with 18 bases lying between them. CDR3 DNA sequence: TGCGCCAGCAGCCGTGCAGGGAATGGGATTTACAATGAGCAGTTCTTC. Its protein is CASSRAGNGIYNEQFF.

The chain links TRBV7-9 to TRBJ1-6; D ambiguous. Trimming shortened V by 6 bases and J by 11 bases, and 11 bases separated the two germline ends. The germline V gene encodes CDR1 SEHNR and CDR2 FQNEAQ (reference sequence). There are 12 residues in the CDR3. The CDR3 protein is CASSYGGTPLHF. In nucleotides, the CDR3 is TGTGCCAGCAGTTACGGCGGAACACCCCTCCACTTT. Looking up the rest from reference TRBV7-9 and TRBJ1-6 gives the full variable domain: DTGVSQNPRHKITKRGQNVTFRCDPISEHNRLYWYRQTLGQGPEFLTYFQNEAQLEKSRLLSDRFSAERPKGSFSTLEIQRTEQGDSAMYLCASSYGGTPLHFGNGTRLTVT.

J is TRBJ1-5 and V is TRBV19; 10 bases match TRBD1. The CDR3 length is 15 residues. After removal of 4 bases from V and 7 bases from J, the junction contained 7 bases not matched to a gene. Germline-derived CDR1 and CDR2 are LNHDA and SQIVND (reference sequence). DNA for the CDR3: TGTGCCAGTAGTACCCGACAGGGGGCCCTGCAGCCCCAGCATTTT. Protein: CASSTRQGALQPQHF. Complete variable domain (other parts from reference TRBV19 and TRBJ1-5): DGGITQSPKYLFRKEGQNVTLSCEQNLNHDAMYWYRQDPGQGLRLIYYSQIVNDFQKGDIAEGYSVSREKKESFPLTVTSAQKNPTAFYLCASSTRQGALQPQHFGDGTRLSIL.

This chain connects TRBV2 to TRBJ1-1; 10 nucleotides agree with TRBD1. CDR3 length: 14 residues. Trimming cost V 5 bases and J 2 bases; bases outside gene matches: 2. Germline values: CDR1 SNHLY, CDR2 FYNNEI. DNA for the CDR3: TGTGCCAGCAGTCGACAGGGGGCCAACACTGAAGCTTTCTTT. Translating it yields CASSRQGANTEAFF.

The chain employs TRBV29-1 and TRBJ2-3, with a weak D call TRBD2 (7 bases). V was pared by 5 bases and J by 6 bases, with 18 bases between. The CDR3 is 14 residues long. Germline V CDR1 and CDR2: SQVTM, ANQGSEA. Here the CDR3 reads CSVRGGPGVDTQYF. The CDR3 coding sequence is TGCAGCGTTAGGGGGGGGCCTGGGGTGGATACGCAGTATTTT.

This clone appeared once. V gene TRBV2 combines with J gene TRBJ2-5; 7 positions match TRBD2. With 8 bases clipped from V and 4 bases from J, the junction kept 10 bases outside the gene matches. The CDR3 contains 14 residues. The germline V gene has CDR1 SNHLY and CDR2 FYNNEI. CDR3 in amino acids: CASSGSTSRETQYF. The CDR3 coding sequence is TGTGCCAGCTCCGGGTCGACTAGCAGAGAGACCCAGTACTTC.

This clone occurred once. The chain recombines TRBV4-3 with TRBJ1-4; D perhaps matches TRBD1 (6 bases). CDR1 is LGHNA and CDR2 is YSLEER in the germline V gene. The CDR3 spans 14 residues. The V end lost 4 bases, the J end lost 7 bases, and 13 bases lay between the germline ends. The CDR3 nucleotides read TGCGCCAGCAGCCGCGGGGGCGCAGGTGAAAAACTGTTTTTT. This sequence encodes CASSRGGAGEKLFF.

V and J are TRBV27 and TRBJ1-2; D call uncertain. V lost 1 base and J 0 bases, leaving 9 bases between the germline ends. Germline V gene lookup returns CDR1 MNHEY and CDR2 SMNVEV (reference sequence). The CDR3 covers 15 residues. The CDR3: CASSLLGGANYGYTF. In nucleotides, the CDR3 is TGTGCCAGCAGTTTATTAGGCGGAGCTAACTATGGCTACACCTTC.

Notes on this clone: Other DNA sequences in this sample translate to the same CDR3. The CDR3 spells CASGSMGQTADTQYF. The CDR3 bases are TGTGCCAGTGGTAGTATGGGACAAACTGCAGATACGCAGTATTTT. The chain joins TRBV19 to TRBJ2-3; D possibly corresponds to TRBD1 (6 bases). The CDR3 is 15 amino acids. CDR1 is LNHDA, CDR2 SQIVND, per germline (reference sequence). V dropped 8 bases and J dropped 4 bases, with 19 bases sitting between them.

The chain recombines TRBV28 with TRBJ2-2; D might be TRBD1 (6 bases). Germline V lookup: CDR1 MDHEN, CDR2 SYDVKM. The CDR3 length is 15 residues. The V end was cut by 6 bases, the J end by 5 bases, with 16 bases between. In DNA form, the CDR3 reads TGTGCCAGCAGGGGTTCAGGGGCGGGTACCGGGGAGCTGTTTTTT. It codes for CASRGSGAGTGELFF.

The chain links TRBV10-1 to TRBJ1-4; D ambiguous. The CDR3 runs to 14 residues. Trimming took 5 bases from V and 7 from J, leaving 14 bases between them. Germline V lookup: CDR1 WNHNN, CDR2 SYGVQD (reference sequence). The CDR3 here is CASSRFAGSEKLFF. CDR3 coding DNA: TGCGCCAGCAGTCGGTTCGCGGGGAGTGAAAAACTGTTTTTT.

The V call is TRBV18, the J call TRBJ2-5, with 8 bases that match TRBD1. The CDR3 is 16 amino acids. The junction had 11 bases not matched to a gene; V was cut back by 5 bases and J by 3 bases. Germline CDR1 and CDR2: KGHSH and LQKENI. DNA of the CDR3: TGTGCCAGCTCATCCAAATTCGACAGGGGTAAAGAGACCCAGTACTTC. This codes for CASSSKFDRGKETQYF. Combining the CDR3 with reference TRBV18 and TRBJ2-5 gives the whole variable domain NAGVMQNPRHLVRRRGQEARLRCSPMKGHSHVYWYRQLPEEGLKFMVYLQKENIIDESGMPKERFSAEFPKEGPSILRIQQVVRGDSAAYFCASSSKFDRGKETQYFGPGTRLLVL.

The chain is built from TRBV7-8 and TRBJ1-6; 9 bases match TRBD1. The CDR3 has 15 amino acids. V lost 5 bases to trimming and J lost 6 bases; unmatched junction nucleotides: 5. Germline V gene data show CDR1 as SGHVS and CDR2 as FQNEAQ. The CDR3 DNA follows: TGTGCCAGCAGCACCCGGGACAGGGTTAATTCACCCCTCCACTTT. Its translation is CASSTRDRVNSPLHF. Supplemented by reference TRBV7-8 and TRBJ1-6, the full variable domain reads GAGVSQSPRYKVAKRGQDVALRCDPISGHVSLFWYQQALGQGPEFLTYFQNEAQLDKSGLPSDRFFAERPEGSVSTLKIQRTQQEDSAVYLCASSTRDRVNSPLHFGNGTRLTVT.

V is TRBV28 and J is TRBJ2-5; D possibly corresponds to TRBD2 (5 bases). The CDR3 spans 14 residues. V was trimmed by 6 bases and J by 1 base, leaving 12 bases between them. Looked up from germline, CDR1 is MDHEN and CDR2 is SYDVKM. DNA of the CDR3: TGTGCCAGCAGCTTTTTAGCGACCCAAGAGACCCAGTACTTC. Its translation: CASSFLATQETQYF.

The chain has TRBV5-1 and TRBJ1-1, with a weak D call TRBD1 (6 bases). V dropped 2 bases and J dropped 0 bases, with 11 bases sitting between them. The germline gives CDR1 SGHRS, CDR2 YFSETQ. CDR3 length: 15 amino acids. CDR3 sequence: CASSLNRAMNTEAFF. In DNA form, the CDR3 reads TGCGCCAGCAGCTTAAACAGGGCAATGAACACTGAAGCTTTCTTT.